This T cell receptor (beta chain) was captured by sequencing in a study of Graves' ophthalmopathy and Graves' hyperthyroidism. J gave up 8 bases and V 4 bases, and 14 bases lay outside the gene matches. This CDR3 is 16 amino acids long. From RNA, the CDR3 regions of TCR beta chains were amplified and sequenced. The library came from an HTBI-primed first-round RT-PCR and a second-round multiplex PCR. Via MiXCR, TCRdb re-called the multiplex PCR reads, giving one row per CDR3 protein. The sample lists around 1.1 million distinct CDR3 sequences; about 35% were seen once. The TCR comes from an adult man with Graves' hyperthyroidism. The sample consisted of peripheral blood or thyroid tissue (not recorded which). The chain recombines TRBV12-3 or TRBV12-4 with TRBJ1-2; 9 positions match TRBD1. The chain's CDR3 is CASSSGQGSPLRGYTF. The CDR3 nucleotides read TGTGCCAGCAGTTCGGGACAGGGTTCACCTCTGAGGGGCTACACCTTC.